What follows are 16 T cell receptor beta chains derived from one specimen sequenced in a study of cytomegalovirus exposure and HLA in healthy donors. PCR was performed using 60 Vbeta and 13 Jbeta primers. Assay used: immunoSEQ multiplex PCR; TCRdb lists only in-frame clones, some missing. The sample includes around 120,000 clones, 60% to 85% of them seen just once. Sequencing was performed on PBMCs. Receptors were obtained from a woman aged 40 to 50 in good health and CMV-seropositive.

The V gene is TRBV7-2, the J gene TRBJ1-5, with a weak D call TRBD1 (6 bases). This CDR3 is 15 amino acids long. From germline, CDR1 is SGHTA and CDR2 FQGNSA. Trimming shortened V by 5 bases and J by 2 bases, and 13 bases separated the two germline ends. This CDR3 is CASSLTGRGNQPQHF. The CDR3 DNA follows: TGTGCCAGCAGCCTGACAGGAAGGGGCAATCAGCCCCAGCATTTT.

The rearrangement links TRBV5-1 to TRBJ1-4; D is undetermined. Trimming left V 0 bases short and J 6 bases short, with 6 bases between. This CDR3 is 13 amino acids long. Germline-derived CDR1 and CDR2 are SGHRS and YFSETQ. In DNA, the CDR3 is TGCGCCAGCAGCTTGGGGCTAGATGAAAAACTGTTTTTT. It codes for CASSLGLDEKLFF. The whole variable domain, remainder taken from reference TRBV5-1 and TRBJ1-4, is KAGVTQTPRYLIKTRGQQVTLSCSPISGHRSVSWYQQTPGQGLQFLFEYFSETQRNKGNFPGRFSGRQFSNSRSEMNVSTLELGDSALYLCASSLGLDEKLFFGSGTQLSVL.

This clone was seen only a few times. For the CDR3, the DNA is TGTGCCAGCAGTGAAGCGATAAGCGGGGGGCCTGGAATGTACAATGAGCAGTTCTTC. Amino acids: CASSEAISGGPGMYNEQFF. This chain connects TRBV6-1 to TRBJ2-1; TRBD2 agrees at 9 bases. Looked up from germline, CDR1 is MNHNS and CDR2 is SASEGT. The V gene end was trimmed by 0 bases and the J gene end by 4 bases; junction bases not matched to a gene: 13. The CDR3 covers 19 residues.

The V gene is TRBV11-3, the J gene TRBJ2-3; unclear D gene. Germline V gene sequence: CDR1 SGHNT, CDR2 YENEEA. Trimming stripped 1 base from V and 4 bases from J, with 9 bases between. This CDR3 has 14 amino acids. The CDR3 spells CASSLGETPDTQYF. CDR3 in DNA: TGTGCCAGCAGCTTAGGCGAGACACCAGATACGCAGTATTTT. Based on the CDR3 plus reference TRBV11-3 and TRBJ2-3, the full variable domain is EAGVVQSPRYKIIEKKQPVAFWCNPISGHNTLYWYLQNLGQGPELLIRYENEEAVDDSQLPKDRFSAERLKGVDSTLKIQPAELGDSAVYLCASSLGETPDTQYFGPGTRLTVL.

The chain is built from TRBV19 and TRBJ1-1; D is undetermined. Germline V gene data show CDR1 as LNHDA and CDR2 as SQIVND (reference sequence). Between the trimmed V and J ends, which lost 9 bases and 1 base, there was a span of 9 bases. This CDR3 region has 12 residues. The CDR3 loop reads CASHRGNTEAFF. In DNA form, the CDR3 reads TGTGCCAGCCACCGGGGGAACACTGAAGCTTTCTTT.

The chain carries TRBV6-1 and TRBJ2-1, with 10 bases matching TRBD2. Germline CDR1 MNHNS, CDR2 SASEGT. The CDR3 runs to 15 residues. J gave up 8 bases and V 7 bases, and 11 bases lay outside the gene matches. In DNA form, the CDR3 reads TGTGCCAGCAACCCAGTCGCTAGCGGGAGCCATGAGCAGTTCTTC. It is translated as CASNPVASGSHEQFF.

The CDR3 nucleotides are TGTGCCAGCAGCTTGATAGGGGGGCCGACAGGGCCCCTTATGAACACTGAAGCTTTCTTT. It is translated as CASSLIGGPTGPLMNTEAFF. This chain uses TRBV5-5 with TRBJ1-1; 7 nucleotides line up with TRBD1. Germline V gene sequence: CDR1 SGHKS, CDR2 YYEKEE (reference sequence). J lost 0 bases, V lost 1 base, and 18 bases had no gene match. The CDR3 covers 20 residues.

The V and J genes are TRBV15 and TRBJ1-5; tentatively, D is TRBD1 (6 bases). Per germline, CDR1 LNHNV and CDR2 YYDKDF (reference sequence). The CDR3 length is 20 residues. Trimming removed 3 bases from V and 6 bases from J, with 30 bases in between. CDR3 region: CATSRGGGGGLAAGGQPQHF. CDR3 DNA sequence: TGTGCCACCAGCAGGGGAGGAGGGGGGGGATTAGCCGCCGGGGGTCAGCCCCAGCATTTT.

The CDR3: CASSVGEGRRDTEAFF. DNA of the CDR3: TGTGCCAGCAGCGTAGGGGAGGGAAGGAGAGACACTGAAGCTTTCTTT. The chain carries TRBV9 and TRBJ1-1; unclear D gene. The CDR3 has 16 amino acids. Germline V gene lookup returns CDR1 SGDLS and CDR2 YYNGEE. V lost 0 bases and J 3 bases, leaving 15 bases between the germline ends.

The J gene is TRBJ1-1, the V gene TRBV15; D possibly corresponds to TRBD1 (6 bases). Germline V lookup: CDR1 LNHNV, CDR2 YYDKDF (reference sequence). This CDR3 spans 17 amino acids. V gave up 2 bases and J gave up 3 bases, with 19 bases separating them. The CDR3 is CATSRKKPGQWDTEAFF. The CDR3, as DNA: TGTGCCACCAGCAGAAAAAAACCGGGACAATGGGACACTGAAGCTTTCTTT.

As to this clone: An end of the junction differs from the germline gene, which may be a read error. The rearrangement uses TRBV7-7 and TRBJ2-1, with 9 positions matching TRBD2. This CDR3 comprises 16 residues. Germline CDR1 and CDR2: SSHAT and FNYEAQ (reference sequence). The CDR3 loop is CASSLAAVAGVGEQFF. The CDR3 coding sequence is TGTGCTAGCAGCTTAGCCGCTGTAGCGGGAGTGGGTGAGCAGTTCTTC.

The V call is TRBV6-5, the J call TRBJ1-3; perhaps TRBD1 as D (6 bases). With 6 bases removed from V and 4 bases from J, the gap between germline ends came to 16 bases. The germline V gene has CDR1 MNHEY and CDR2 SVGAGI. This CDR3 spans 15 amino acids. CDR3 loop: CASRLDSSSGNTIYF. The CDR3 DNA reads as TGTGCCAGCAGGCTGGACAGTTCGTCGGGAAACACCATATATTTT.

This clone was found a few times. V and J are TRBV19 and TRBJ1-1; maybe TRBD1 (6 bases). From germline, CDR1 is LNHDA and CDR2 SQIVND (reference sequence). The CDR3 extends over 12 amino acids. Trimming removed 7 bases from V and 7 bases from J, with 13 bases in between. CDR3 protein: CASNLGTLEAFF. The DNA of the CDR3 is TGTGCCAGTAACCTTGGGACACTTGAAGCTTTCTTT.

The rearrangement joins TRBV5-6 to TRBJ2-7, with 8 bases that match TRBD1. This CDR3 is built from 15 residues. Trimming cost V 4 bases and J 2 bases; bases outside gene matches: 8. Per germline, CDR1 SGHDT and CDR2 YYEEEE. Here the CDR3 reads CASSPWTGTTYEQYF. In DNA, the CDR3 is TGTGCCAGCAGCCCCTGGACAGGGACAACCTACGAGCAGTACTTC.

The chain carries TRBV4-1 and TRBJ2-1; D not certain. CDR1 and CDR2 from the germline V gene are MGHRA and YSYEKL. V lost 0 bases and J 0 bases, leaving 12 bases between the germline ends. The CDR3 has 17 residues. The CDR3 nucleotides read TGCGCCAGCAGCCAAGAGAGTACCTACAGCTCCTACAATGAGCAGTTCTTC. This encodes CASSQESTYSSYNEQFF.

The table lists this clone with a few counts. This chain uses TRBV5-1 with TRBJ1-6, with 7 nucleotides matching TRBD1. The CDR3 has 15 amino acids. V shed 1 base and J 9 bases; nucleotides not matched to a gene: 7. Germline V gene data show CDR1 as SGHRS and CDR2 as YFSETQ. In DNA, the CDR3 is TGCGCCAGCAGCTTGTCGTGGGACAGTTCTTCACCCCTCCACTTT. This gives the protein CASSLSWDSSSPLHF.